The following is a TCR beta chain sequence with its context. The target antigen is unknown. From germline, CDR1 is SGHDT and CDR2 YYEEEE. The CDR3 consists of 12 residues. The sample belongs to a study of T cells expressing NK-cell markers. Whole-study context: From sorted CD3+CD56+NKG2C+, CD3+CD56+NKG2C- and CD3+CD56-NKG2C+ T cells came the TCR beta repertoires. The authors sequenced eight donors, of whom seven were HCMV-seropositive and one was seronegative.

5'RACE template switching with UMIs generated TCR beta cDNA. TCRdb re-called the 5' RACE reads and gives one entry per CDR3 protein, without DNA. The listing records about 450,000 distinct CDR3 sequences. Study results and caveats: Among four donors, these clonotypes also ranked first in the CD3+CD56-NKG2C+ fraction.

Sequenced: blood T cells: a sorted CD56 or NKG2C T cell subset, CD4+ or CD8+ T cells, or bulk PBMC T cells (not recorded which). The chain joins TRBV5-6 to TRBJ1-4. This receptor was taken from a woman between 18 and 69 years old in good health. Here the CDR3 reads CASSLTREKLFF.